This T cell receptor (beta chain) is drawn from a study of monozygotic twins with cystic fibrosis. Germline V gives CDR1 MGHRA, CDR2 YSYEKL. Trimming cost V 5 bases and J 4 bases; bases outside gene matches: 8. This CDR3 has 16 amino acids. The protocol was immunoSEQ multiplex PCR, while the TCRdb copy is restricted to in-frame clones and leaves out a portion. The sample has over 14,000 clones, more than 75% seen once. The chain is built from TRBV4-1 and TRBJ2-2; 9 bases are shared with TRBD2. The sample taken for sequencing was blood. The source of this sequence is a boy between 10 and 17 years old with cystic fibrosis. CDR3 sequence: CASSTRTSEITGELFF. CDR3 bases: TGCGCCAGCAGCACCAGGACTAGCGAGATCACCGGGGAGCTGTTTTTT.